The source of this T cell receptor (beta chain) is a study of blood T cell repertoires in COVID-19 (dated by TCRdb to about 2020). Regarding the study in general: Samples covering the acute and convalescent phases of COVID-19 were provided by collaborators in the United States, Italy and Spain. The material from the prospective study consisted of cDNA or gDNA derived from T cells, B-cell-depleted T cells, or PBMCs. The dataset comprised deeply sampled blood TCRbeta repertoires from subjects exposed to, actively infected with, or recovered from COVID-19. The repertoires were released in a freely available public database meant as a resource for research on the immune response to SARS-CoV-2. The samples were drawn from two sources: the first 160 participants of the ongoing ImmuneRACE study, and 1,000 to 1,500 subjects contributed by 6 global collaborators. A de-identified subject ID, COVID-19 status, age in years and sex were almost always included in the sample metadata. HLA class I and class II types, where available, came from metadata supplied by the sample provider rather than from assay-based typing. Results and caveats for the whole study, not just this receptor: The amount of clinical and demographic metadata varied by source and participant and was provided uncurated.

The CDR3 covers 14 residues, taking in both the cysteine and the phenylalanine. Of all the DNA, just the CDR3 is kept, 42 bases in frame from base 1. Deletion took 3 bases off V and 4 bases off J, with a span of 13 bases between the germline ends. CDR1 DFQATT and CDR2 SNEGSKA are derived from the germline V gene (reference sequence). Collaborating institutions collected whole blood in K2EDTA tubes following their own protocols. Collaborator samples were shipped for TCRbeta analysis as frozen whole blood, isolated PBMCs, or DNA extracted from either sample type. Of note for this clone: The antigen this receptor binds is unknown. The sample holds no much larger clone one base away, and base qualities are not on file.

TCRbeta CDR3 regions were amplified from genomic DNA using the immunoSEQ Assay, a bias-controlled multiplex PCR. Regarding the original processing steps: The number of nucleated cells in each sample was estimated by amplification of reference gene primers within the assay. To quantify the absolute abundance of each unique TCRbeta CDR3 rearrangement, sequence reads were collapsed and filtered. For each sample, productive Simpson clonality was calculated as the square root of Simpson's diversity index across productive rearrangements. Held by TCRdb, this immuneACCESS table contains in-frame sequences only and omits some clones. Under half of the omission traces to an unresolved V gene where checked; the cause of the rest is unknown. Clone size and V and J calls were adopted from that table, with D and trimming inferred from the DNA. This sample gives 150,000 to 200,000 clones in total; approximately 87% of them show up just once. The ten biggest clones cover 0.7% to 0.95% of the sample.

The sample comprised peripheral blood. The sequence was collected from a woman aged 65 to 85 with acute or convalescent COVID-19. Recombination joined TRBV20-1 with TRBJ2-1; TRBD2 is perhaps the D gene, given 5 matching bases. The sequenced DNA: TGCAGTGCTAGTCTCACCCCGGGATACAATGAGCAGTTCTTC. It translates as CSASLTPGYNEQFF.